This entry is about one T cell receptor (beta chain). Germline is not matched at one junction end, which may reflect a read error. This CDR3 has 15 amino acids. The germline CDR1 and CDR2 sequences are SSHAT and FNYEAQ (reference sequence). This specimen belongs to a study of prognosis after radiotherapy for stage I lung cancer. The authors amplified TCR beta CDR3 from genomic DNA using two-round multiplex PCR. Gene-specific TRBV and TRBJ primers were used in PCR round one. Each CDR3 protein gets one entry after TCRdb re-called the multiplex PCR reads with MiXCR. In the table there are around 19,000 distinct CDR3 sequences, 55% of which are singletons.

The specimen comprised PBMCs, sampled before or after stereotactic body radiation therapy (not recorded which). The chain carries TRBV7-7 and TRBJ2-3, with D possibly being TRBD1 (5 bases). This clonotype originated in a donor aged 50 or older with non-small cell lung cancer. The CDR3 spells CASSPNPAGSDTQYF. Here the CDR3 DNA reads TGTGCTAGCAGCCCTAACCCCGCAGGGTCAGATACGCAGTATTTT.